The TCR beta chain under discussion was sequenced for a study of blood T cell repertoires in COVID-19. The CDR3 has 15 residues. Looked up from germline, CDR1 is MNHEY and CDR2 is SVGAGI. Trimming pared 10 bases from V and 0 bases from J, leaving 17 bases between. The table came from immunoSEQ multiplex PCR; TCRdb's copy has only in-frame clones and leaves some out. This sample has about 240,000 clones, with about nine tenths found just once. The specimen was PBMCs or T cells enriched from blood (not recorded which). The chain employs TRBV6-5 and TRBJ2-3; a weak D match, TRBD1 (6 bases). The sequence came from a woman aged 30 to 39 with acute COVID-19. The CDR3 here is CATINRAISTDTQYF. The CDR3 nucleotides are TGTGCCACCATAAACAGGGCTATTAGCACAGATACGCAGTATTTT.